Shown below are 18 T cell receptor beta chains from a single sample sequenced in a study of T-cell reconstitution after alpha-beta-depleted transplantation in children. Molecular barcoding with unique molecular identifiers was used for the TCRbeta library. MiXCR was run by TCRdb on the PCR reads, yielding one entry per CDR3 protein. The table has about 870,000 distinct CDR3 sequences, less than 20% seen once; the top ten hold around 4.5%. Sequencing was performed on PBMCs, mostly from graft donor cells, taken 360 days after TCRalphabeta/CD19-depleted stem cell transplant. The receptor source for this set is a male patient younger than 18 who had a stem cell transplant for acute lymphoblastic leukemia, so the T cells may come from the graft donor.

This clonotype was found many times. The V gene is TRBV5-1, the J gene TRBJ2-3, with D perhaps TRBD1 or TRBD2 (5 bases each). The length of the CDR3 is 16 residues. CDR1 and CDR2 from the germline V gene are SGHRS and YFSETQ. Trimming shortened V by 6 bases and J by 2 bases, and 19 bases separated the two germline ends. CDR3 coding DNA: TGCGCCAGCAAGCAGGGTGGGAGACAGACCACAGATACGCAGTATTTT. Encoded protein: CASKQGGRQTTDTQYF.

This clonotype has only a few counts. V usage is TRBV14 and J usage is TRBJ2-7; D gene unclear. With 0 bases removed from V and 3 bases from J, the gap between germline ends came to 9 bases. The CDR3 consists of 14 residues. Germline CDR1 is SGHDN and CDR2 is FVKESK. Here the CDR3 reads CASSQDGLFYEQYF. CDR3 in DNA: TGTGCCAGCAGCCAAGATGGGCTGTTCTACGAGCAGTACTTC.

The table lists this clonotype with many counts. The chain combines TRBV4-1 with TRBJ1-5; the D is unclear. V shed 5 bases and J shed 5 bases, with 10 bases lying between them. The CDR3 consists of 13 residues. Germline assignment: CDR1 MGHRA and CDR2 YSYEKL. This CDR3 is CASSSEGHQPQHF. Here the CDR3 DNA reads TGCGCCAGCAGCTCAGAGGGCCATCAGCCCCAGCATTTT.

This clonotype has a handful of counts. The chain employs TRBV29-1 and TRBJ2-2, with 8 bases aligning to TRBD1. Germline values: CDR1 SQVTM, CDR2 ANQGSEA. This CDR3 has 16 amino acids. J was trimmed by 0 bases and V by 7 bases; bases with no gene match: 10. CDR3 DNA: TGCAGCGGAACTGTATGGGGACAGGCGAACACCGGGGAGCTGTTTTTT. Amino acid sequence: CSGTVWGQANTGELFF.

The chain combines TRBV5-1 with TRBJ1-3; tentative D call: TRBD1 (6 bases). This CDR3 is built from 18 residues. Germline CDR1 reads SGHRS; CDR2 reads YFSETQ. Trimming pared 6 bases from V and 0 bases from J, leaving 22 bases between. As DNA, the CDR3 is TGCGCCAGCACTACAGGGACCTTGACCCTGTCCTCTGGAAACACCATATATTTT. Encoded protein: CASTTGTLTLSSGNTIYF.

The sample holds a few counts of this clonotype. The chain combines TRBV6-5 with TRBJ2-1, with 7 bases lining up with TRBD1. The CDR3 has 16 residues. In germline, CDR1 is MNHEY, CDR2 SVGAGI. Trimming took 0 bases from V and 5 from J; bases not matched to a gene: 7. CDR3 DNA sequence: TGTGCCAGCAGTTACTCAGCCAGGGGGATCGACAATGAGCAGTTCTTC. The encoded protein is CASSYSARGIDNEQFF.

The V gene is TRBV12-3 or TRBV12-4, the J gene TRBJ2-4, with TRBD1 identical over 8 bases. Trimming at V came to 8 bases and at J to 0 bases, leaving 15 bases not matched to a gene. This CDR3 region has 18 residues. CDR3 nucleotides: TGTGCCAGCGAGACCGGGACAGGCATTATTCTAGCCAAAAACATTCAGTACTTC. Its protein product is CASETGTGIILAKNIQYF.

The chain is built from TRBV12-3 or TRBV12-4 and TRBJ1-1; TRBD1 is a possible D gene (5 bases). V lost 2 bases, J lost 3 bases, and 10 bases lay in between. The length of the CDR3 is 14 residues. The CDR3 DNA is TGTGCCAGCAGTTTACGGGCAGGGTACACTGAAGCTTTCTTT. This translates into CASSLRAGYTEAFF.

Many counts were recorded for this clonotype. The V gene is TRBV27, the J gene TRBJ2-1, with unresolved D. Germline loops: CDR1 MNHEY, CDR2 SMNVEV (reference sequence). Trimming removed 3 bases from V and 9 bases from J, with 3 bases in between. The CDR3 loop spans 10 amino acids. CDR3 DNA sequence: TGTGCCAGCAGTTTCCCTGAGCAGTTCTTC. As protein: CASSFPEQFF.

This clonotype was observed a handful of times. The chain links TRBV21-1 to TRBJ2-2. TRBV21-1 is recorded as a pseudogene. The CDR3 has 16 residues. CDR3 bases: TGTGCCAGCAGCAGAATTGGTCCAGTAGGTACCGGGGAGCTGTTTTTT. It encodes CASSRIGPVGTGELFF.

This clonotype was observed many times. J is TRBJ2-1 and V is TRBV24-1, with TRBD2 matching 15 bases. This CDR3 has 16 amino acids. Germline V lookup: CDR1 KGHDR, CDR2 SFDVKD. V lost 0 bases, J lost 7 bases, and 0 bases stayed unmatched. The CDR3 here is CATSDLGLAGGNEQFF. CDR3 nucleotide sequence: TGTGCCACCAGTGATTTGGGACTAGCGGGAGGGAATGAGCAGTTCTTC.

This clonotype was seen a few times. The V call is TRBV7-6, the J call TRBJ2-3; 10 bases are shared with TRBD2. This CDR3 is built from 17 residues. The J segment lost 9 bases and the V segment lost 0 bases, leaving 12 bases of the junction unmatched. Per the germline V gene, CDR1 is SGHVS and CDR2 is FNYEAQ. The CDR3 DNA follows: TGTGCCAGCAGCTTAGCGGCTAGCGGGAGTTCACCTGGGACGCAGTATTTT. Protein product: CASSLAASGSSPGTQYF.

This clonotype turned up a few times. The V and J genes are TRBV12-3 or TRBV12-4 and TRBJ2-5; weak D call: TRBD2 (6 bases). The CDR3 is 15 residues long. The V and J ends lost 7 bases and 4 bases respectively, with 19 bases between them. CDR3 DNA: TGTGCCAGCACCCTCGGGGCGGGATTCACAGAGACCCAGTACTTC. As protein: CASTLGAGFTETQYF.

The genes are TRBV10-3 and TRBJ2-1, with D tentatively TRBD1 (7 bases). The CDR3 is 13 residues long. Germline CDR1 and CDR2: ENHRY and SYGVKD. Trimming removed 8 bases at V and 8 bases at J, with 16 bases between. CDR3 protein: CAIEITGEDEQFF. For the CDR3, the DNA is TGTGCCATCGAAATTACAGGGGAGGATGAGCAGTTCTTC.

This chain joins TRBV7-9 and TRBJ1-5; D remains ambiguous. The germline gives CDR1 SEHNR, CDR2 FQNEAQ (reference sequence). This CDR3 is built from 14 residues. The V end was cut by 1 base, the J end by 6 bases, with 10 bases between. This chain's CDR3 is CASSLDNRLQPQHF. CDR3 DNA: TGTGCCAGCAGCTTAGATAACAGACTTCAGCCCCAGCATTTT.

The genes are TRBV4-2 and TRBJ2-7; D remains ambiguous. Trimming removed 8 bases from V and 4 bases from J, with 15 bases in between. Germline CDR1 reads LGHNA; CDR2 reads YNFKEQ. The CDR3 totals 13 residues. The CDR3 region is CASGLGFRYEQYF. DNA for the CDR3: TGTGCCAGCGGCCTGGGATTCCGGTACGAGCAGTACTTC.

The chain uses TRBV12-5 and TRBJ2-1; the D gene is possibly TRBD1 (5 bases). The germline V and J ends were trimmed by 6 bases and 1 base, with 13 bases remaining between them. The CDR3 sequence is 15 residues long. Germline V CDR1 and CDR2: LGHNT, FRNRAP. For the CDR3, the DNA is TGTGCTAGTGGGCCAGGGATACTATCCTACAATGAGCAGTTCTTC. Translated, it gives CASGPGILSYNEQFF.

This clonotype was found a few times. The V and J genes are TRBV7-9 and TRBJ2-3; D not certain. In germline, CDR1 is SEHNR, CDR2 FQNEAQ (reference sequence). Trimming cost V 1 base and J 8 bases, with 13 bases left between them. CDR3 length: 14 amino acids. The CDR3 loop reads CASSLGVSSPTQYF. The CDR3 DNA is TGTGCCAGCAGCTTAGGGGTTTCCTCGCCTACGCAGTATTTT.